This is a list of T cell receptor beta chains from one sample in a study of blood T cell repertoires in COVID-19. The assay was immunoSEQ multiplex PCR, and TCRdb's table has in-frame clones only and misses some. Altogether some 150,000 clones are present, about four fifths being singletons, with the ten largest covering 7% to 10%. Sequencing was performed on PBMCs or T cells enriched from blood (not recorded which). These receptors came from a man aged 50 or older who had recovered from COVID-19. Both conserved end residues are part of each CDR3. Fields, in order: J gene, clone size, D gene, V gene, CDR3 length, CDR3 protein, CDR3 DNA. A D gene is named only where the DNA matches it firmly. Size values are once, few and many counts, or a class for expanded clones, and some rows have none.

j_gene: TRBJ1-1; abundance: -; d_gene: TRBD1; v_gene: TRBV7-6; len: 17; CDR3aa: CASSLAAGQILNTEAFF; CDR3nt: TGTGCCAGCAGCTTAGCGGCGGGACAGATCTTGAACACTGAAGCTTTCTTT
j_gene: TRBJ2-5; abundance: -; d_gene: -; v_gene: TRBV4-1; len: 13; CDR3aa: CASSQDQGKTQYF; CDR3nt: TGCGCCAGCAGCCAAGATCAGGGGAAGACCCAGTACTTC
j_gene: TRBJ1-1; abundance: -; d_gene: -; v_gene: TRBV30; len: 13; CDR3aa: CAWSGTMNTEAFF; CDR3nt: TGTGCCTGGTCAGGCACCATGAACACTGAAGCTTTCTTT
j_gene: TRBJ1-6; abundance: -; d_gene: -; v_gene: TRBV10-3; len: 13; CDR3aa: CAISGHLNSPLHF; CDR3nt: TGTGCCATCAGCGGACACCTTAATTCACCCCTCCACTTT
j_gene: TRBJ1-3; abundance: -; d_gene: -; v_gene: TRBV9; len: 15; CDR3aa: CASSVAQAPGNTIYF; CDR3nt: TGTGCCAGCAGCGTAGCTCAGGCTCCAGGAAACACCATATATTTT
j_gene: TRBJ1-3; abundance: -; d_gene: TRBD1; v_gene: TRBV7-3; len: 19; CDR3aa: CASSLIPLGTGGAGNTIYF; CDR3nt: TGTGCCAGCAGCTTAATACCACTCGGGACAGGGGGCGCCGGAAACACCATATATTTT
j_gene: TRBJ1-5; abundance: -; d_gene: -; v_gene: TRBV6-6; len: 14; CDR3aa: CASAGLNSNQPQHF; CDR3nt: TGTGCCAGCGCGGGGCTGAATAGCAATCAGCCCCAGCATTTT
j_gene: TRBJ1-1; abundance: once; d_gene: TRBD1; v_gene: TRBV11-1; len: 15; CDR3aa: CASSPNRGRATEAFF; CDR3nt: TGTGCCAGCAGCCCCAACAGGGGCAGGGCGACTGAAGCTTTCTTT
j_gene: TRBJ1-6; abundance: -; d_gene: TRBD1; v_gene: TRBV29-1; len: 13; CDR3aa: CSPWDRINSPLHF; CDR3nt: TGCAGCCCCTGGGACAGGATTAATTCACCCCTCCACTTT
j_gene: TRBJ1-5; abundance: -; d_gene: -; v_gene: TRBV19; len: 13; CDR3aa: CASHDQGNQPQHF; CDR3nt: TGTGCCAGCCACGACCAGGGCAATCAGCCCCAGCATTTT
j_gene: TRBJ2-1; abundance: -; d_gene: -; v_gene: TRBV7-2; len: 15; CDR3aa: CASSFDRGYDNEQFF; CDR3nt: TGTGCCAGCAGCTTTGACAGAGGATACGACAATGAGCAGTTCTTC
j_gene: TRBJ2-1; abundance: once; d_gene: -; v_gene: TRBV2; len: 12; CDR3aa: CASRRIANEQFF; CDR3nt: TGTGCCAGCAGACGGATAGCGAATGAGCAGTTCTTC
j_gene: TRBJ2-2; abundance: -; d_gene: TRBD2; v_gene: TRBV19; len: 18; CDR3aa: CASSIRGEGYANTGELFF; CDR3nt: TGTGCCAGTAGTATACGCGGGGAGGGATACGCGAACACCGGGGAGCTGTTTTTT
j_gene: TRBJ2-1; abundance: -; d_gene: TRBD2; v_gene: TRBV7-9; len: 13; CDR3aa: CASSWLAGDEQFF; CDR3nt: TGTGCCAGCAGCTGGCTAGCGGGCGATGAGCAGTTCTTC
j_gene: TRBJ1-5; abundance: -; d_gene: TRBD1; v_gene: TRBV7-9; len: 15; CDR3aa: CASSEGGAGNQPQHF; CDR3nt: TGTGCCAGCAGCGAAGGGGGCGCAGGCAATCAGCCCCAGCATTTT
j_gene: TRBJ1-5; abundance: few; d_gene: TRBD1; v_gene: TRBV7-9; len: 17; CDR3aa: CASSGTDPTFSNQPQHF; CDR3nt: TGTGCCAGCAGCGGGACAGACCCGACTTTTAGCAATCAGCCCCAGCATTTT
j_gene: TRBJ2-3; abundance: -; d_gene: -; v_gene: TRBV7-2; len: 15; CDR3aa: CASSFGTAVEDTQYF; CDR3nt: TGTGCCAGCAGCTTCGGGACTGCGGTGGAAGATACGCAGTATTTT
j_gene: TRBJ1-1; abundance: -; d_gene: -; v_gene: TRBV12-3/TRBV12-4; len: 13; CDR3aa: CASTQQGNTEAFF; CDR3nt: TGTGCCAGCACCCAACAGGGGAACACTGAAGCTTTCTTT
j_gene: TRBJ1-2; abundance: -; d_gene: TRBD1; v_gene: TRBV7-2; len: 15; CDR3aa: CASSLARERQGGYTF; CDR3nt: TGTGCCAGCAGCTTAGCGAGGGAGAGACAGGGCGGCTACACCTTC
j_gene: TRBJ1-1; abundance: -; d_gene: -; v_gene: TRBV28; len: 14; CDR3aa: CASSLYRGASEAFF; CDR3nt: TGTGCCAGCAGTTTATATCGGGGGGCCTCTGAAGCTTTCTTT
j_gene: TRBJ2-2; abundance: -; d_gene: -; v_gene: TRBV30; len: 14; CDR3aa: CAWRLQGNTGELFF; CDR3nt: TGTGCCTGGAGGTTACAGGGGAACACCGGGGAGCTGTTTTTT
j_gene: TRBJ1-2; abundance: -; d_gene: -; v_gene: TRBV3-1/TRBV3-2; len: 13; CDR3aa: CASSQNQGYGYTF; CDR3nt: TGTGCCAGCAGCCAAAACCAGGGGTATGGCTACACCTTC
j_gene: TRBJ1-1; abundance: few; d_gene: -; v_gene: TRBV19; len: 14; CDR3aa: CASSLQGRDTEAFF; CDR3nt: TGTGCCAGTAGTTTGCAGGGAAGGGACACTGAAGCTTTCTTT
j_gene: TRBJ1-1; abundance: -; d_gene: -; v_gene: TRBV3-1/TRBV3-2; len: 18; CDR3aa: CASSQGLGGNRMNTEAFF; CDR3nt: TGTGCCAGCAGCCAAGGATTGGGGGGAAATCGAATGAACACTGAAGCTTTCTTT
j_gene: TRBJ2-3; abundance: -; d_gene: TRBD2; v_gene: TRBV19; len: 16; CDR3aa: CASTPGLAGGWDTQYF; CDR3nt: TGTGCCAGTACCCCGGGACTAGCGGGGGGTTGGGATACGCAGTATTTT
j_gene: TRBJ1-1; abundance: -; d_gene: TRBD1; v_gene: TRBV7-8; len: 14; CDR3aa: CASSLQGAITEAFF; CDR3nt: TGTGCCAGCAGCTTACAGGGGGCAATCACTGAAGCTTTCTTT
j_gene: TRBJ1-1; abundance: -; d_gene: -; v_gene: TRBV5-1; len: 12; CDR3aa: CASSLDYTEAFF; CDR3nt: TGCGCCAGCAGCCTGGACTACACTGAAGCTTTCTTT
j_gene: TRBJ2-1; abundance: -; d_gene: TRBD1; v_gene: TRBV18; len: 16; CDR3aa: CASSPLGQGKVGEQFF; CDR3nt: TGTGCCAGCTCACCATTGGGACAGGGGAAAGTCGGTGAGCAGTTCTTC
j_gene: TRBJ1-2; abundance: -; d_gene: TRBD1; v_gene: TRBV18; len: 13; CDR3aa: CASSPDRVGGYTF; CDR3nt: TGTGCCAGCTCACCAGACAGGGTTGGAGGCTACACCTTC
j_gene: TRBJ2-1; abundance: -; d_gene: -; v_gene: TRBV5-1; len: 13; CDR3aa: CASSAGGANEQFF; CDR3nt: TGCGCCAGCAGCGCTGGGGGGGCCAATGAGCAGTTCTTC
j_gene: TRBJ1-1; abundance: -; d_gene: -; v_gene: TRBV7-2; len: 17; CDR3aa: CASSLGSVGKTNTEAFF; CDR3nt: TGTGCCAGCAGCTTAGGGAGTGTCGGGAAAACGAACACTGAAGCTTTCTTT
j_gene: TRBJ2-3; abundance: -; d_gene: TRBD2; v_gene: TRBV28; len: 15; CDR3aa: CASLASGFSTDTQYF; CDR3nt: TGTGCCTCGTTGGCTAGCGGGTTTAGCACAGATACGCAGTATTTT
j_gene: TRBJ1-2; abundance: -; d_gene: -; v_gene: TRBV20-1; len: 14; CDR3aa: CSASRGMANYGYTF; CDR3nt: TGCAGTGCTAGTAGGGGGATGGCGAACTATGGCTACACCTTC
j_gene: TRBJ2-5; abundance: -; d_gene: -; v_gene: TRBV13; len: 14; CDR3aa: CASSLVREGETQYF; CDR3nt: TGTGCCAGCAGCTTAGTTCGGGAAGGGGAGACCCAGTACTTC
j_gene: TRBJ1-2; abundance: -; d_gene: -; v_gene: TRBV5-1; len: 14; CDR3aa: CASSKNRVSDGYTF; CDR3nt: TGCGCCAGCAGCAAAAACAGGGTTTCAGATGGCTACACCTTC
j_gene: TRBJ1-4; abundance: few; d_gene: -; v_gene: TRBV19; len: 13; CDR3aa: CASSIQGDEKLFF; CDR3nt: TGTGCCAGTAGTATTCAAGGGGATGAAAAACTGTTTTTT
j_gene: TRBJ1-2; abundance: -; d_gene: -; v_gene: TRBV12-5; len: 12; CDR3aa: CASWGFRGGYTF; CDR3nt: TGTGCTAGTTGGGGATTTAGGGGTGGCTACACCTTC
j_gene: TRBJ2-7; abundance: -; d_gene: -; v_gene: TRBV5-4; len: 16; CDR3aa: CASSDGAGLSSYEQYF; CDR3nt: TGTGCCAGCAGCGACGGGGCGGGGCTTAGCTCCTACGAGCAGTACTTC